Here is one T cell receptor beta chain with its context. This sample is part of a study of control samples from healthy donors and cancer patients. The CDR3 consists of 17 residues. The ends lost 5 bases at V and 2 bases at J; junction bases unmatched: 10. Germline CDR1 reads SGHNT; CDR2 reads YENEEA. Clones were read by immunoSEQ multiplex PCR, and TCRdb kept only the in-frame ones, dropping some. The data contain 150,000 or so clones, just over 90% of them singletons. This TCR was sampled from a woman aged 60 to 75 in good health. Sequenced input: blood. The chain combines TRBV11-3 with TRBJ2-7, with TRBD2 matching 12 bases. The CDR3 coding sequence is TGTGCCAGCAGCCCCGGACTGACTAGCGGGGGCCCCTACGAGCAGTACTTC. Translating gives CASSPGLTSGGPYEQYF.